This T cell receptor beta chain derives from a study of OX40 agonist ivuxolimab in advanced cancers. The wider study: Ivuxolimab, which patients received intravenously every 2 weeks, was dosed at 0.01 to 10 mg/kg.

Measured with immunoSEQ multiplex PCR; TCRdb has only the in-frame clones, and not every one. The sample shows some 130,000 clones, less than 95% of them seen only once. Blood sampling was done at baseline, cycle 4 day 1, and cycle 7 day 1. The germline V and J ends were trimmed by 5 bases and 4 bases, with 15 bases remaining between them. Germline V gene data show CDR1 as SEHNR and CDR2 as FQNEAQ (reference sequence). The length of the CDR3 is 14 residues. The sample here was CD4+ or CD8+ T cells sorted from blood, taken in a trial of the OX40 agonist ivuxolimab. The chain is built from TRBV7-9 and TRBJ2-7; D unresolved. The clonotype was recovered from an adult with an advanced solid tumor such as melanoma, head and neck, liver or kidney cancer. CDR3 bases: TGTGCCAGCAGCCCTAGAACCAGCCCGTACGAGCAGTACTTC. The encoded protein is CASSPRTSPYEQYF.